This T cell receptor (beta chain) derives from a study of Ad26.COV2.S vaccination and SARS-CoV-2 variants (dated by TCRdb to the early 2020s). About the full investigation: Donors in the vaccine arm were drawn from COV1001, a multicentre, randomized, double-blind, placebo-controlled phase I-IIa trial testing Ad26.COV2.S in healthy adults. Blinding of investigators to trial group allocation was maintained during experiments and outcome assessment. The TCR-sequenced set comprised about 30 samples: 19 Ad26.COV2.S vaccine recipients, 5 placebo recipients and 8 SARS-CoV-2 convalescent individuals. Dosing of Ad26.COV2.S was intramuscular, at either 5x10^10 or 1x10^11 viral particles, delivered as one shot or as two shots spaced 56 days apart. Trial participants were randomized into five groups of five, in which low-dose or high-dose Ad26.COV2.S was given once or twice, or placebo was given on both occasions. TCRbeta repertoire sequencing was used to assess the specificity and breadth of SARS-CoV-2-reactive T cell receptors after Ad26.COV2.S vaccination.

The immunoSEQ Assay was the method used to sequence TCRbeta CDR3 regions. After extraction, genomic DNA underwent amplification by bias-controlled multiplex PCR, followed by high-throughput sequencing. In the paper's pipeline: To quantify the absolute abundance of every unique TCRbeta CDR3 region, sequences were collapsed and filtered. T cell fraction was estimated by normalizing TCRbeta template counts to usable DNA, with usable DNA measured through amplification of reference genes found in all nucleated cells. Repertoire TCRs were annotated as SARS-CoV-2-specific when V gene, CDR3 amino acid sequence and J gene were exactly matched to a known reactive TCR set. The reference SARS-CoV-2 TCR set came from MIRA and was filtered for enrichment in COVID-19-positive ImmuneCODE repertoires, removing public or cross-reactive TCRs. Using the MIRA antigens, annotated TCRs were further analysed by specific ORF or by position within an ORF. Breadth was defined as the number of annotated unique rearrangements divided by the total number of unique productive rearrangements, and depth was defined as the summed frequency of the annotated unique rearrangements. Group comparisons of TCR breadth used two-sided Wilcoxon rank-sum tests. Imported from immuneACCESS, the table was reduced by TCRdb to in-frame sequences with V and J called. These copies leave out some clones; in studies compared against another copy, an unresolved V gene accounts for under half, and the cause of the remainder is not known. The DNA gave D and trimming, while V, J and clone size come from that table. The table for this sample lists around 300,000 clones; 85% to 90% of them were counted only once. The ten largest clones add up to around 5.5% of the sample.

This clone was observed once. Its cognate antigen has yet to be identified. No clone much larger than this one lies a single base away; base qualities are absent. This specimen's treatment or condition label, interpreted: over 15 received Ad26.COV2.S at low or high dose, single or two shots; 5 received placebo; per-sample allocation not given. For vaccine and placebo recipients, the sequenced repertoires came from samples collected on day 63 after the first injection. Cohort 1b enrolled fewer than 30 adults aged 18-55 years at a single site in Boston, USA, between 29 July and 7 August 2020. Ad26.COV2.S consisted of a replication-incompetent adenovirus type 26 vector by which a prefusion-stabilized SARS-CoV-2 spike protein from the original Wuhan strain was expressed. Points the paper makes about the study in general: Vaccine and placebo recipients had comparable non-spike TCR breadth, which fits with the vaccine containing only spike. After vaccination, substantial breadth of spike-specific CD8+ and CD4+ T cell responses was reported. The study was not powered to compare responses between vaccine doses or regimens. Higher spike-specific TCR breadth was observed in Ad26.COV2.S recipients than in placebo recipients (P = 0.0014). It was noted by the authors that total T cell responses may have been underestimated by the TCR breadth and depth analyses.

V is pruned by 3 bases and J by 2 bases, leaving 10 bases of the junction without a gene match. CDR1 and CDR2, looked up from the germline V gene (reference sequence), are LNHDA and SQIVND. CDR3 length: 17 amino acids, cysteine to phenylalanine. The entry retains the CDR3 DNA only, 51 bases that are in frame from base 1. The chain is assembled from TRBV19 and TRBJ1-5; 7 bases in between match TRBD1. The material was peripheral blood, obtained in a trial of Ad26.COV2.S vaccine versus placebo. The TCR originated in a person between 18 and 65 years old who received the Ad26.COV2.S COVID-19 vaccine or a placebo. Here is the DNA: TGTGCCAGTAGTATGAGTCTACTTACAGGGGGCAATCAGCCCCAGCATTTT. Translated, it gives CASSMSLLTGGNQPQHF.